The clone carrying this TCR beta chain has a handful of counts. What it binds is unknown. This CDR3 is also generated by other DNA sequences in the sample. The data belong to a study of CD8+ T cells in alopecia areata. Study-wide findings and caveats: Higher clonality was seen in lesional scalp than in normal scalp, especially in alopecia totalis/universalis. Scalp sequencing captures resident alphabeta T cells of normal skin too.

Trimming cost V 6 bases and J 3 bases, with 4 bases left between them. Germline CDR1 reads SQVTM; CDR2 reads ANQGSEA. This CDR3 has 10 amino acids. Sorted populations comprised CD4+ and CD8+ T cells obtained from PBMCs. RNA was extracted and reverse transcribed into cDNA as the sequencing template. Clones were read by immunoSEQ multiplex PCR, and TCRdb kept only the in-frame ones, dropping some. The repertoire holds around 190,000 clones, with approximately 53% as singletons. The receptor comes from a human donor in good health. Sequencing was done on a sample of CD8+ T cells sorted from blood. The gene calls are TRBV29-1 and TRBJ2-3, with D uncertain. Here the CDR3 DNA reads TGCAGCGTAGAGACAGATACGCAGTATTTT. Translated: CSVETDTQYF.